Each of the 21 T cell receptor beta chains below was sequenced from the same sample in a study of metastatic and nonmetastatic thyroid tumors. Every patient underwent thyroid surgery untreated. TCRdb re-called the PCR reads through MiXCR. The table has roughly 59,000 clones, about 16% seen once. The sample taken for sequencing was blood. These receptors were obtained from a male donor with papillary thyroid cancer or a benign thyroid nodule (not recorded which). Some clones in this sample may be carry-over from other donors' samples.

This chain joins TRBV5-1 and TRBJ2-7, with D perhaps matching TRBD1 or TRBD2 (5 bases each). Germline CDR1 SGHRS, CDR2 YFSETQ. Trimming cost V 0 bases and J 10 bases, with 26 bases left between them. The CDR3 spans 17 residues. CDR3: CASSLAPNRDVSYYQYF. The DNA for the CDR3 is TGCGCCAGCAGCTTGGCCCCCAATAGGGACGTCTCCTACTATCAGTACTTC.

This clone was recorded at least ten times. The rearrangement uses TRBV2 and TRBJ2-7; D may be TRBD1 (6 bases). CDR1 and CDR2 from the germline V gene are SNHLY and FYNNEI. Trimming cost V 7 bases and J 5 bases, with 15 bases left between them. The CDR3 is 13 residues long. The CDR3 DNA reads as TGTGCCAGCATCAAACAGGGAACTAACGAGCAGTACTTC. Its translation is CASIKQGTNEQYF.

In this sample, this clone turned up many times. J is TRBJ1-5 and V is TRBV5-8; the D gene is possibly TRBD1 (5 bases). CDR1 is SGHTS, CDR2 YDEGEE, per germline. The CDR3 is 14 residues long. The germline V and J ends were trimmed by 3 bases and 0 bases, with 7 bases remaining between them. CDR3 residues: CASSWDGSNQPQHF. The CDR3, as DNA: TGTGCCAGCAGCTGGGACGGTAGCAATCAGCCCCAGCATTTT. Full variable domain (rest looked up from reference TRBV5-8 and TRBJ1-5): EAGVTQSPTHLIKTRGQQATLRCSPISGHTSVYWYQQALGLGLQFLLWYDEGEERNRGNFPPRFSGRQFPNYSSELNVNALELEDSALYLCASSWDGSNQPQHFGDGTRLSIL.

The rearrangement uses TRBV10-1 and TRBJ2-7; tentative D call: TRBD2 (6 bases). Trimming shortened V by 0 bases and J by 3 bases, and 21 bases separated the two germline ends. Germline V gives CDR1 WNHNN, CDR2 SYGVQD (reference sequence). The CDR3 sequence is 18 residues long. Here the CDR3 DNA reads TGCGCCAGCAGTGAGTCTTGGGGAGATGGGAGGTCCTGCTACGAGCAGTACGTC. As protein: CASSESWGDGRSCYEQYV.

Remarks on this clone: With a much larger clone just one base away, this may be a read error. Other DNA sequences in the same sample also yield this CDR3. The chain links TRBV18 to TRBJ2-5; D ambiguous. The germline V and J ends were trimmed by 3 bases and 4 bases, with 9 bases remaining between them. Looked up from germline, CDR1 is KGHSH and CDR2 is LQKENI. This CDR3 comprises 13 residues. The CDR3 reads CASSPYSGETQYF. The CDR3 bases are TGTGCCAGCTCACCTTATAGTGGAGAGACCCAGTACTTC.

This clone was seen ten or more times. J is TRBJ1-2 and V is TRBV6-1, with TRBD1 matching 9 bases. CDR1 MNHNS and CDR2 SASEGT come from the germline V gene. V dropped 4 bases and J dropped 5; count of bases not matched to a gene: 5. There are 14 residues in the CDR3. The CDR3 protein is CASSVRTGEYGYTF. The CDR3 DNA reads as TGTGCCAGCAGTGTAAGGACAGGGGAATATGGCTACACCTTC.

This rearrangement joins TRBV6-1 to TRBJ1-1, with a possible D match to TRBD1 (5 bases). V lost 6 bases, J lost 1 base, and 12 bases lay in between. CDR1 and CDR2 (germline): MNHNS, SASEGT. The CDR3 extends over 14 amino acids. Here the CDR3 reads CASRTPGGNTEAFF. CDR3 DNA sequence: TGTGCCAGCAGAACCCCCGGGGGGAACACTGAAGCTTTCTTT.

This clone was detected many times. In the same sample, other DNA sequences code for this CDR3. The chain has TRBV6-5 and TRBJ2-5; D might be TRBD1 (6 bases). The CDR3 contains 17 residues. Germline assignment: CDR1 MNHEY and CDR2 SVGAGI. V was shortened by 3 bases and J by 2 bases, with 19 bases between the two germline ends. CDR3: CASSYLPRFDRQETQYF. In nucleotides, the CDR3 is TGTGCCAGCAGTTATCTACCTCGTTTTGACAGGCAAGAGACCCAGTACTTC.

This clone was picked up many times. Additional DNA sequences in this sample encode the identical CDR3. The V gene is TRBV10-3, the J gene TRBJ2-3; tentative D call: TRBD2 (7 bases). CDR1 and CDR2 (germline): ENHRY, SYGVKD. Deletions cut 6 bases from V and 4 bases from J, with 20 bases between. This CDR3 has 16 residues. The CDR3 region is CAIRKGGTSYADTQYF. The CDR3 region has the DNA TGTGCCATCAGGAAGGGGGGGACCTCGTACGCAGATACGCAGTATTTT.

This clone was seen a handful of times. Possible read error: a much larger clone is one base away. The rearrangement links TRBV11-2 to TRBJ1-1; TRBD1 matches at 12 bases. Germline CDR1 is SGHAT and CDR2 is FQNNGV. This CDR3 is built from 16 residues. CDR3 coding DNA: TGTGCCGGCAGCCGGACCGGGACAGGGGGCAACGCTGAAGCTTTCTTT. It is translated as CAGSRTGTGGNAEAFF.

This clone was detected many times. This chain links TRBV6-2 or TRBV6-3 with TRBJ2-7; 7 bases match TRBD2. Germline CDR1 is MNHEY and CDR2 is SVGEGT. CDR3 length equals 15 residues. With 2 bases clipped from V and 3 bases from J, the junction kept 7 bases outside the gene matches. The CDR3 nucleotides read TGTGCCAGCAGTTACGGGGGGGGACCGCTCTACGAGCAGTACGTC. It encodes CASSYGGGPLYEQYV.

This clone was seen at least ten times. This chain uses TRBV6-1 with TRBJ2-7; tentatively, D is TRBD1 or TRBD2 (5 bases each). V lost 8 bases and J 2 bases, leaving 16 bases between the germline ends. The CDR3 consists of 14 residues. Germline V gene data show CDR1 as MNHNS and CDR2 as SASEGT. The CDR3 sequence is CASGSPGAPYEQYF. As DNA, the CDR3 is TGTGCCAGCGGATCTCCCGGGGCCCCCTACGAGCAGTACTTC.

This clone came up many times. The chain uses TRBV20-1 and TRBJ2-5; 10 bases are shared with TRBD2. J lost 5 bases, V lost 0 bases, and 15 bases had no gene match. Germline V lookup: CDR1 DFQATT, CDR2 SNEGSKA (reference sequence). CDR3 length: 18 residues. Written as DNA, the CDR3 is TGCAGTGCTAGAGATCTCAAGAGGCTAGCGGGGGCTAGGGAGACCCAGTACTTC. It codes for CSARDLKRLAGARETQYF.

Many counts were recorded for this clone. The chain uses TRBV4-1 and TRBJ1-5, with D perhaps matching TRBD1 (6 bases). The CDR3 runs 17 residues. The germline V and J ends were trimmed by 2 bases and 0 bases, with 14 bases remaining between them. Germline-derived CDR1 and CDR2 are MGHRA and YSYEKL. The CDR3 DNA is TGCGCCAGCAGCCAAATCAGGACAGCTTATAGCAATCAGCCCCAGCATTTT. The encoded protein is CASSQIRTAYSNQPQHF.

The rearrangement joins TRBV11-2 to TRBJ2-7; no reliable D call. The germline CDR1 and CDR2 sequences are SGHAT and FQNNGV. Trimming pared 7 bases from V and 4 bases from J, leaving 23 bases between. The CDR3 is 16 amino acids. This chain's CDR3 is CASTPPTVRSKYEQYF. The CDR3 bases are TGTGCCAGCACCCCCCCTACGGTCAGGTCTAAGTACGAGCAGTACTTC.

This clone was counted at least ten times. The chain joins TRBV5-6 to TRBJ1-5; D uncertain. Trimming took 6 bases from V and 7 from J, leaving 11 bases between them. Per the germline V gene, CDR1 is SGHDT and CDR2 is YYEEEE. CDR3 length: 12 residues. The CDR3 loop reads CASNLSGQPQHF. Here the CDR3 DNA reads TGTGCCAGCAATCTCTCTGGCCAGCCCCAGCATTTT. The whole variable domain, filled in from reference TRBV5-6 and TRBJ1-5, reads DAGVTQSPTHLIKTRGQQVTLRCSPKSGHDTVSWYQQALGQGPQFIFQYYEEEERQRGNFPDRFSGHQFPNYSSELNVNALLLGDSALYLCASNLSGQPQHFGDGTRLSIL.

This clone was picked up many times. CDR3 in DNA: TGTGCCAGGGGGTTAGCCAAAAACATTCAGTACTTC. Translating it yields CARGLAKNIQYF. J is TRBJ2-4 and V is TRBV19; D gene uncertain. The CDR3 has 12 amino acids. The V end was cut by 9 bases, the J end by 0 bases, with 6 bases between. Per germline, CDR1 LNHDA and CDR2 SQIVND (reference sequence). Complete variable domain (other parts from reference TRBV19 and TRBJ2-4): DGGITQSPKYLFRKEGQNVTLSCEQNLNHDAMYWYRQDPGQGLRLIYYSQIVNDFQKGDIAEGYSVSREKKESFPLTVTSAQKNPTAFYLCARGLAKNIQYFGAGTRLSVL.

This rearrangement joins TRBV9 to TRBJ2-3; possible D gene TRBD2, 6 bases. The germline V gene encodes CDR1 SGDLS and CDR2 YYNGEE. This CDR3 contains 17 residues. V lost 3 bases to trimming and J lost 2 bases, with 19 bases between them. CDR3 DNA sequence: TGTGCCAGCAGCGGACTCGGTAGCGGAGGACCCACAGATACGCAGTATTTT. Its translation is CASSGLGSGGPTDTQYF.

This sequence joins TRBV5-6 and TRBJ1-2; D remains ambiguous. The CDR3 loop spans 12 amino acids. Trimming removed 4 bases at V and 7 bases at J, with 11 bases between. Germline V gene sequence: CDR1 SGHDT, CDR2 YYEEEE. The DNA of the CDR3 is TGTGCCAGCAGCCCCGAAGGCTGTGGCTACACCTTC. Protein sequence: CASSPEGCGYTF.

This clone showed up many times. This sequence joins TRBV19 and TRBJ2-7, with a tentative D call TRBD1 (6 bases). Trimming removed 7 bases at V and 0 bases at J, with 13 bases between. Germline assignment: CDR1 LNHDA and CDR2 SQIVND (reference sequence). The CDR3 totals 14 residues. In DNA form, the CDR3 reads TGTGCCAGTACTCCAGGGGCGGGCTCCTACGAGCAGTACTTC. As protein: CASTPGAGSYEQYF.

Ten or more counts support this clone. The chain couples TRBV6-1 to TRBJ2-7; perhaps TRBD2 as D (5 bases). Germline V CDR1 and CDR2: MNHNS, SASEGT. The CDR3 has 15 amino acids. Trimming took 1 base from V and 0 from J, leaving 10 bases between them. The CDR3 DNA sequence: TGTGCCAGCAGTGAAGGGGTGGGGAGCTCCTACGAGCAGTACGTC. Translated: CASSEGVGSSYEQYV.